These T cell receptor beta chains were read from a single sample in a study of Graves' ophthalmopathy and Graves' hyperthyroidism. Using its own MiXCR run on the multiplex PCR reads, TCRdb lists one record per CDR3 protein. The table shows about 180,000 distinct CDR3 sequences, with around two fifths occurring only once. Specimen: peripheral blood. These receptors were collected from a woman in her thirties or forties with Graves' ophthalmopathy. CDR3s include the opening cysteine and the closing phenylalanine or tryptophan. The D gene is left open where the match is weak. Expanded clones get a size class; other rows say once, few or many, or leave the size out.

v_gene: TRBV2; j_gene: TRBJ1-2; d_gene: -; len: 12; abundance: many; CDR3nt: TGTGCCAGCAGTGAGGTCTACTATGGCTACACCTTC; CDR3aa: CASSEVYYGYTF
v_gene: TRBV30; j_gene: TRBJ1-1; d_gene: -; len: 12; abundance: many; CDR3nt: TGTGCCTGGAGTGAAATGAACACTGAAGCTTTCTTT; CDR3aa: CAWSEMNTEAFF
v_gene: TRBV6-1; j_gene: TRBJ2-2; d_gene: TRBD1; len: 14; abundance: few; CDR3nt: TGTGCCAGCAAGGACAGGGAAGAGACCGGGGAGCTGTTTTTT; CDR3aa: CASKDREETGELFF
v_gene: TRBV12-5; j_gene: TRBJ1-5; d_gene: -; len: 12; abundance: -; CDR3nt: TGTGCTAGTGGTCGGGACCTACGGCCCCAGCATTTT; CDR3aa: CASGRDLRPQHF
v_gene: TRBV5-1; j_gene: TRBJ1-5; d_gene: TRBD1; len: 15; abundance: many; CDR3nt: TGCGCCAGCAGCTTGGGGGGACAGGGCAATCAGCCCCAGCATTTT; CDR3aa: CASSLGGQGNQPQHF
v_gene: TRBV6-1; j_gene: TRBJ1-6; d_gene: -; len: 15; abundance: many; CDR3nt: TGTGCCAGCAGCCCCGGGGAGGCCTATAATTCACCCCTCCACTTT; CDR3aa: CASSPGEAYNSPLHF
v_gene: TRBV5-1; j_gene: TRBJ1-1; d_gene: -; len: 13; abundance: -; CDR3nt: TGCGCCAGCAGCGACAACAAGAACACTGAAGCTTTCTTT; CDR3aa: CASSDNKNTEAFF
v_gene: TRBV3-1; j_gene: TRBJ2-5; d_gene: -; len: 12; abundance: many; CDR3nt: TGTGCCAGCAGCCAAGATCTTGAGACCCAGTACTTC; CDR3aa: CASSQDLETQYF
v_gene: TRBV12-3/TRBV12-4; j_gene: TRBJ2-5; d_gene: -; len: 14; abundance: many; CDR3nt: TGTGCCAGCAGTGTCAACAGGTACCAAGAGACCCAGTACTTC; CDR3aa: CASSVNRYQETQYF
v_gene: TRBV20-1; j_gene: TRBJ2-7; d_gene: -; len: 13; abundance: many; CDR3nt: TGCAGTGCTACAGCCTCCAGTTCCTACGAGCAGTACTTC; CDR3aa: CSATASSSYEQYF
v_gene: TRBV7-2; j_gene: TRBJ1-6; d_gene: -; len: 15; abundance: many; CDR3nt: TGTGCCAGCAGCTCCGCGGTATCCGGGCCCCCACCCCTCCACTTT; CDR3aa: CASSSAVSGPPPLHF
v_gene: TRBV12-3/TRBV12-4; j_gene: TRBJ2-5; d_gene: TRBD2; len: 18; abundance: -; CDR3nt: TGTGCCAGCACCGGCGAACTAGCGGGATGGGACTGGGGGGAGACCCAGTACTTC; CDR3aa: CASTGELAGWDWGETQYF
v_gene: TRBV30; j_gene: TRBJ2-7; d_gene: TRBD1; len: 15; abundance: many; CDR3nt: TGTGCCTGGAGTGTCTTCACCGGGACAGGCTACGAGCAGTACTTC; CDR3aa: CAWSVFTGTGYEQYF
v_gene: TRBV6-1; j_gene: TRBJ2-7; d_gene: -; len: 12; abundance: -; CDR3nt: TGTGCCACCTCGGCCTCCTCCTACGAGCAGTACTTC; CDR3aa: CATSASSYEQYF
v_gene: TRBV12-3/TRBV12-4; j_gene: TRBJ1-1; d_gene: TRBD1; len: 12; abundance: medium-sized; CDR3nt: TGTGCCAGCATTGCCGGACAGGGGAGAGCTTTCTTT; CDR3aa: CASIAGQGRAFF
v_gene: TRBV19; j_gene: TRBJ2-5; d_gene: -; len: 12; abundance: -; CDR3nt: TGTGCCAGTAGTAGTCTCGGGGAGACCCAGTACTTC; CDR3aa: CASSSLGETQYF
v_gene: TRBV6-2/TRBV6-3; j_gene: TRBJ2-5; d_gene: -; len: 12; abundance: -; CDR3nt: TGTGCCAGCAGTTCCCCTCAGGTGCCCCAGTACTTC; CDR3aa: CASSSPQVPQYF
v_gene: TRBV12-3/TRBV12-4; j_gene: TRBJ1-1; d_gene: -; len: 13; abundance: many; CDR3nt: TGTGCCAGCAGTTTCTTTGGACCTACAGAAGCTTTCTTT; CDR3aa: CASSFFGPTEAFF
v_gene: TRBV7-2; j_gene: TRBJ1-1; d_gene: TRBD1; len: 14; abundance: many; CDR3nt: TGTGCCAGCAGCCCCAGACAGGGTAGCACTGAAGCTTTCTTT; CDR3aa: CASSPRQGSTEAFF
v_gene: TRBV19; j_gene: TRBJ1-2; d_gene: -; len: 14; abundance: many; CDR3nt: TGTGCCAGTAGTATTAACAGGGACAACTATGGCTACACCTTC; CDR3aa: CASSINRDNYGYTF
v_gene: TRBV7-9; j_gene: TRBJ1-1; d_gene: -; len: 16; abundance: many; CDR3nt: TGTGCCAGCAGTTACGGGGCAGGAGGCCTTGACACTGAAGCTTTCTTT; CDR3aa: CASSYGAGGLDTEAFF
v_gene: TRBV6-5; j_gene: TRBJ1-5; d_gene: -; len: 13; abundance: -; CDR3nt: TGTGCCAGCAGTTACGACAGGAATCAGCCCCAGCATTTT; CDR3aa: CASSYDRNQPQHF
v_gene: TRBV19; j_gene: TRBJ1-1; d_gene: -; len: 14; abundance: many; CDR3nt: TGTGCCAGTAGTATCGAGGGGATGAACACTGAAGCTTTCTTT; CDR3aa: CASSIEGMNTEAFF
v_gene: TRBV28; j_gene: TRBJ2-5; d_gene: -; len: 13; abundance: many; CDR3nt: TGTGCCAGCAGTTGGGGGGCTAAAGAGACCCAGTACTTC; CDR3aa: CASSWGAKETQYF
v_gene: TRBV28; j_gene: TRBJ1-1; d_gene: -; len: 14; abundance: -; CDR3nt: TGTGCCAGCACTATACAGGTGTTGAACACTGAAGCTTTCTTT; CDR3aa: CASTIQVLNTEAFF
v_gene: TRBV4-2; j_gene: TRBJ1-1; d_gene: -; len: 15; abundance: many; CDR3nt: TGTGCCAGCAGCCAAGATTTAGAGGAGGGGGCTGAAGCTTTCTTT; CDR3aa: CASSQDLEEGAEAFF
v_gene: TRBV6-1; j_gene: TRBJ2-5; d_gene: TRBD2; len: 15; abundance: many; CDR3nt: TGTGCCAGCAGTGTGAATGCGGGGGGTTTAGAGACCCAGTACTTC; CDR3aa: CASSVNAGGLETQYF
v_gene: TRBV10-3; j_gene: TRBJ1-2; d_gene: -; len: 13; abundance: many; CDR3nt: TGTGCCATCACCACCACAGTGGGTGAGGGCTACACCTTC; CDR3aa: CAITTTVGEGYTF
v_gene: TRBV28; j_gene: TRBJ2-7; d_gene: TRBD2; len: 15; abundance: many; CDR3nt: TGTGCCAGCAGTTTAACGGGAGGGGTGTTGGACGAGCAGTACTTC; CDR3aa: CASSLTGGVLDEQYF
v_gene: TRBV28; j_gene: TRBJ2-7; d_gene: -; len: 17; abundance: few; CDR3nt: TGTGCCAGCAGTTTATCTTATGGGGGCCCAAGCCTGAGGGAGCAGTACTTC; CDR3aa: CASSLSYGGPSLREQYF
v_gene: TRBV12-3/TRBV12-4; j_gene: TRBJ1-5; d_gene: -; len: 14; abundance: -; CDR3nt: TGTGCCAGCAGTTCAGGGTTGGGGAATCAGCCCCAGCATTTT; CDR3aa: CASSSGLGNQPQHF
v_gene: TRBV6-2/TRBV6-3; j_gene: TRBJ1-1; d_gene: TRBD1; len: 13; abundance: -; CDR3nt: TGTGCCAGCACCGATCCGGGACAGGGGGTAGCTTTCTTT; CDR3aa: CASTDPGQGVAFF
v_gene: TRBV7-2; j_gene: TRBJ2-7; d_gene: -; len: 14; abundance: -; CDR3nt: TGTGCCAGTAGTAAAGGACTGCCTCGGGACGAGCAGTACTTC; CDR3aa: CASSKGLPRDEQYF
v_gene: TRBV6-1; j_gene: TRBJ1-2; d_gene: -; len: 14; abundance: many; CDR3nt: TGTGCCAGCAGTGAAGCACCGAGTAACTATGGCTACACCTTC; CDR3aa: CASSEAPSNYGYTF
v_gene: TRBV27; j_gene: TRBJ2-7; d_gene: -; len: 14; abundance: once; CDR3nt: TGTGCCAGCAGTTTATTCGGGAAACGCTACGGGCAGTACTTC; CDR3aa: CASSLFGKRYGQYF
v_gene: TRBV5-1; j_gene: TRBJ2-2; d_gene: -; len: 15; abundance: -; CDR3nt: TGCGCCAGCAGCTCCGGCAGGGGAGGCACCGGGGAGCTGTTTTTT; CDR3aa: CASSSGRGGTGELFF
v_gene: TRBV28; j_gene: TRBJ2-5; d_gene: -; len: 12; abundance: many; CDR3nt: TGTGCCAGCAGCTTATTTCGAGAGACCCAGTACTTC; CDR3aa: CASSLFRETQYF
v_gene: TRBV12-3/TRBV12-4; j_gene: TRBJ2-5; d_gene: -; len: 14; abundance: many; CDR3nt: TGTGCCAGCAGACGCGGGACAGTTCAAGAGACCCAGTACTTC; CDR3aa: CASRRGTVQETQYF
v_gene: TRBV18; j_gene: TRBJ1-1; d_gene: -; len: 16; abundance: many; CDR3nt: TGTGCCAGCTCTCTCCTAGGAGGGGGATCCAACACTGAAGCTTTCTTT; CDR3aa: CASSLLGGGSNTEAFF
v_gene: TRBV24-1; j_gene: TRBJ2-7; d_gene: TRBD1; len: 14; abundance: many; CDR3nt: TGTGCCACCAGTGACAGGGGGCTCCCCTACGAGCAGTACTTC; CDR3aa: CATSDRGLPYEQYF
v_gene: TRBV2; j_gene: TRBJ2-7; d_gene: TRBD2; len: 16; abundance: -; CDR3nt: TGTGCCAGCAGTGAGGCTAGCGGGAGTTACTCCTACGAGCAGTACTTC; CDR3aa: CASSEASGSYSYEQYF
v_gene: TRBV11-3; j_gene: TRBJ2-7; d_gene: -; len: 14; abundance: many; CDR3nt: TGTGCCAGCAGCTTACAGGGGGGGCATTACGAGCAGTACTTC; CDR3aa: CASSLQGGHYEQYF
v_gene: TRBV7-8; j_gene: TRBJ2-4; d_gene: -; len: 16; abundance: many; CDR3nt: TGTGCCAGCAGCTTAGTGAGACCGGGGACCAAAAACATTCAGTACTTC; CDR3aa: CASSLVRPGTKNIQYF
v_gene: TRBV7-6; j_gene: TRBJ2-5; d_gene: -; len: 16; abundance: many; CDR3nt: TGTGCCAGCAGCCCTGGACTTATATCGACACGAGAGACCCAGTACTTC; CDR3aa: CASSPGLISTRETQYF
v_gene: TRBV6-5; j_gene: TRBJ2-6; d_gene: -; len: 14; abundance: many; CDR3nt: TGTGCCAGCACCGCCATCTCTGGGGCCAACGTCCTGACTTTC; CDR3aa: CASTAISGANVLTF
v_gene: TRBV6-2/TRBV6-3; j_gene: TRBJ1-1; d_gene: TRBD1; len: 16; abundance: few; CDR3nt: TGTGCCAGCAGCCCGGGACAGGGGATAGGGAACACTGAAGCTTTCTTT; CDR3aa: CASSPGQGIGNTEAFF
v_gene: TRBV12-3/TRBV12-4; j_gene: TRBJ1-1; d_gene: TRBD1; len: 16; abundance: -; CDR3nt: TGTGCCAGCAGTTTAGGCGACAGGGGCCCTATCACTGAAGCTTTCTTT; CDR3aa: CASSLGDRGPITEAFF
v_gene: TRBV6-2/TRBV6-3; j_gene: TRBJ2-7; d_gene: -; len: 14; abundance: many; CDR3nt: TGTGCCAGCATGCCGGGAACTTCCCTCTACGAGCAGTACTTC; CDR3aa: CASMPGTSLYEQYF
v_gene: TRBV5-1; j_gene: TRBJ2-7; d_gene: -; len: 11; abundance: -; CDR3nt: TGCGCCAGCCGCGAGTACTACGAGCAGTACTTC; CDR3aa: CASREYYEQYF